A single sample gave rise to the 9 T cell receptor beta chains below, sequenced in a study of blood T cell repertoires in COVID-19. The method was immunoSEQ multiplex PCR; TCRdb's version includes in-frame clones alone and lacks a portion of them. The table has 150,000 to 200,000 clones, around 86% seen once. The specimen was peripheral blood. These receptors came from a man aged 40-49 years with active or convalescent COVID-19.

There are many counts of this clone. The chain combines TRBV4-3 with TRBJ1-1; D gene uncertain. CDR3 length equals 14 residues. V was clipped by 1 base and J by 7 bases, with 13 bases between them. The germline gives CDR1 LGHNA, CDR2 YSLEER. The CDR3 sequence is CASSQVRYGGEAFF. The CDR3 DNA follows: TGCGCCAGCAGCCAAGTTCGGTATGGAGGTGAAGCTTTCTTT.

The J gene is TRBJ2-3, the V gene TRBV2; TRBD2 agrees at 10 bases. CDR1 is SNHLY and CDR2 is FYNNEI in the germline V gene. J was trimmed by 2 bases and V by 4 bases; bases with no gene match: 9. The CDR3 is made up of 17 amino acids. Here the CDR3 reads CASSGGTSAILTDTQYF. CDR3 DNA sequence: TGTGCCAGCAGTGGGGGGACTAGCGCGATACTCACAGATACGCAGTATTTT.

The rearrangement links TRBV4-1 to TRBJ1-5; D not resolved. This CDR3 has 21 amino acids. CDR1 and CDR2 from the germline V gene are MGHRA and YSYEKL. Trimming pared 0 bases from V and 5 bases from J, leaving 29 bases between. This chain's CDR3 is CASSQESHRVGRERRHQPQHF. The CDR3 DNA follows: TGCGCCAGCAGCCAAGAGTCCCATCGAGTAGGGAGGGAGCGCAGGCATCAGCCCCAGCATTTT.

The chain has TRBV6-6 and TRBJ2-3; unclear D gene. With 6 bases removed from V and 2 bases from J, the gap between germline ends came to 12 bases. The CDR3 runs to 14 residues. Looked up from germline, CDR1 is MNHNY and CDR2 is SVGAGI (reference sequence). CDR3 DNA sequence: TGTGCCAGCAGATCCGAGTATCTCACAGATACGCAGTATTTT. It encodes CASRSEYLTDTQYF.

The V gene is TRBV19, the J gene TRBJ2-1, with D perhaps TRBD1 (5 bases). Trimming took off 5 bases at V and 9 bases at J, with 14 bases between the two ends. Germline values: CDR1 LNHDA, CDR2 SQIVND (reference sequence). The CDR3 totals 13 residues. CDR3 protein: CASSLQGLGEQFF. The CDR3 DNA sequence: TGTGCCAGTAGTCTGCAGGGTTTAGGTGAGCAGTTCTTC.

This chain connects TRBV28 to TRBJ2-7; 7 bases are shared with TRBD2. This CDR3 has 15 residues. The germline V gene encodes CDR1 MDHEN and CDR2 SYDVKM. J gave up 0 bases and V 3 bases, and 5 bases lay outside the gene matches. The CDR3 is CASSFGDYDSYEQYF. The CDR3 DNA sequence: TGTGCCAGCAGTTTCGGGGACTATGACTCCTACGAGCAGTACTTC.

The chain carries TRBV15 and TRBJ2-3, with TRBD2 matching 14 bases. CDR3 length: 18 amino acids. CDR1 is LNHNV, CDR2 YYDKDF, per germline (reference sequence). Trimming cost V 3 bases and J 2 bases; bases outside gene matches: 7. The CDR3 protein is CATSSRLAGGFSTDTQYF. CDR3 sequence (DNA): TGTGCCACCAGCAGTAGACTAGCGGGGGGGTTTTCCACAGATACGCAGTATTTT.

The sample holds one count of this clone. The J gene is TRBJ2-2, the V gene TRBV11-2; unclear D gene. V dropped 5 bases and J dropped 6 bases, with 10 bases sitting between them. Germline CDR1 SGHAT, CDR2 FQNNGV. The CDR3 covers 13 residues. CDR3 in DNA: TGTGCCAGCAGCCCCCTCCTTTCCGGGGAGCTGTTTTTT. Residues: CASSPLLSGELFF.

The DNA for the CDR3 is TGTGCCAGCAGCTTAACGGGAAACGGGGAGCTGTTTTTT. It yields the protein CASSLTGNGELFF. The chain combines TRBV7-8 with TRBJ2-2; D might be TRBD2 (5 bases). Looked up from germline, CDR1 is SGHVS and CDR2 is FQNEAQ. The CDR3 has 13 amino acids. Trimming cost V 2 bases and J 7 bases, with 8 bases left between them.